A selection of T cell receptor beta chains follows, all from one sample in a study of shared clonotypes between healthy human individuals. Assay: immunoSEQ multiplex PCR; the TCRdb copy retains only in-frame clones and omits some. Of about 2.4 million clones in the sample, more than 90% were seen once. The sample was naive CD4+ T cells sorted from blood. These receptors all stem from a young man in good health. CDR3s include the opening cysteine and the closing phenylalanine or tryptophan. The D gene is left open where the match is weak. Expanded clones get a size class; other rows say once, few or many, or leave the size out.

d_call j_call clone_size v_call cdr3_aa cdr3_nt
- TRBJ2-4 once TRBV28 CASSSPKIAAKNIQYF TGTGCCAGCAGTTCGCCAAAGATCGCAGCCAAAAACATTCAGTACTTC
TRBD1 TRBJ1-1 - TRBV2 CASRWTGGNTEAFF TGTGCCAGCAGGTGGACAGGGGGCAATACTGAAGCTTTCTTT
TRBD1 TRBJ1-5 - TRBV4-1 CASSQDLGQGRRPQHF TGCGCCAGCAGCCAAGATTTAGGACAGGGACGACGGCCCCAGCATTTT
- TRBJ1-1 - TRBV21-1 CASRFRKGGGAFF TGTGCCAGCAGGTTCCGAAAAGGGGGGGGAGCTTTCTTT
- TRBJ1-1 - TRBV18 CASSPTVIDAFF TGTGCCAGCTCACCAACAGTCATAGACGCTTTCTTT
- TRBJ1-2 - TRBV4-3 CASSPNAGLNYGYTF TGCGCCAGCAGCCCAAATGCCGGGCTTAACTATGGCTACACCTTC
TRBD2 TRBJ2-3 - TRBV10-3 CAIGGGNTDTQYF TGTGCCATTGGGGGGGGTAACACAGATACGCAGTATTTT
- TRBJ1-1 - TRBV2 CASSHGRANTEAFF TGTGCCAGCAGTCATGGACGGGCGAACACTGAAGCTTTCTTT
- TRBJ1-4 - TRBV6-4 CARTDSQLFF TGTGCCAGGACGGACAGCCAACTGTTTTTT
TRBD1 TRBJ1-1 - TRBV9 CASSVTGGDSLQNTEAFF TGTGCCAGCAGCGTGACCGGTGGGGACAGCCTACAGAACACTGAAGCTTTCTTT